The clone carrying this T cell receptor beta chain was seen repeatedly, ten times or more. Researchers amplified the TCR beta CDR3 regions from RNA transcripts. The HTBI set primed first-round TCR CDR3 RT-PCR. From the multiplex PCR reads, TCRdb called clonotypes with MiXCR, one entry per CDR3 protein. The sample records some 300,000 distinct CDR3 sequences, 13% being singletons. The sample originates from a study of T cells in Graves' hyperthyroidism and ophthalmopathy. V lost 6 bases to trimming and J lost 5 bases; unmatched junction nucleotides: 9. Germline-derived CDR1 and CDR2 are DFQATT and SNEGSKA (reference sequence). The CDR3 has 13 residues.

The specimen sequenced was blood. The chain is built from TRBV20-1 and TRBJ2-7; TRBD1 agrees at 8 bases. The TCR sequence derives from a woman in her twenties or thirties with Graves' hyperthyroidism that later progressed to Graves' ophthalmopathy. The DNA of the CDR3 is TGCAGTGCACCCGGACAGGGTGGCCACGAGCAGTACTTC. Its protein product is CSAPGQGGHEQYF.